The 15 T cell receptor beta chains given below trace back to one sample, sequenced in a study of radiotherapy plus CTLA-4 blockade in lung cancer. This table comes from immunoSEQ multiplex PCR, and its TCRdb copy is limited to in-frame clones, with some not included. The sample consists of roughly 48,000 clones, around 69% of them appearing once. This sample comprised peripheral blood, obtained from a patient treated with radiotherapy plus ipilimumab. Receptors originate from a human donor with non-small cell lung cancer who had stable disease on radiotherapy plus ipilimumab.

The genes are TRBV2 and TRBJ2-3; D possibly matches TRBD1 or TRBD2 (6 bases each). V was trimmed by 7 bases and J by 0 bases, leaving 17 bases between them. This CDR3 comprises 16 residues. The germline gives CDR1 SNHLY, CDR2 FYNNEI. In DNA form, the CDR3 reads TGTGCCAGCACCCTTGAGGAGGGGGTTAGCACAGATACGCAGTATTTT. Translation: CASTLEEGVSTDTQYF.

The genes are TRBV5-4 and TRBJ2-5; the match to TRBD1 covers 12 bases. In germline, CDR1 is SGHNT, CDR2 YYREEE (reference sequence). This CDR3 is 18 amino acids long. V shed 3 bases and J 6 bases; nucleotides not matched to a gene: 15. The CDR3 loop is CASSWGGTGGRERQTQYF. The DNA for the CDR3 is TGTGCCAGCAGCTGGGGGGGGACAGGGGGCCGGGAAAGGCAGACCCAGTACTTC.

The genes are TRBV9 and TRBJ1-6; D is uncertain. The V end lost 0 bases, the J end lost 12 bases, and 4 bases lay between the germline ends. The CDR3 covers 11 residues. Germline CDR1 and CDR2: SGDLS and YYNGEE. The CDR3 here is CASSVDGPLHF. CDR3 DNA sequence: TGTGCCAGCAGCGTAGATGGACCCCTCCACTTT.

V gene TRBV6-5 combines with J gene TRBJ1-6; D possibly corresponds to TRBD1 (6 bases). In germline, CDR1 is MNHEY, CDR2 SVGAGI. This CDR3 region has 13 residues. Trimming took off 6 bases at V and 11 bases at J, with 14 bases between the two ends. CDR3 residues: CASSVGQGPPLHF. The CDR3 nucleotides are TGTGCCAGCAGCGTCGGCCAGGGGCCACCCCTCCACTTT.

This rearrangement joins TRBV30 to TRBJ2-2; D is uncertain. Germline loops: CDR1 GTSNPN, CDR2 SVGIG (reference sequence). V lost 2 bases and J lost 5, with 12 bases in between. The CDR3 runs to 14 residues. The DNA for the CDR3 is TGTGCCTGGAGTTCACCGGCCCTGACCGGGGAGCTGTTTTTT. It codes for CAWSSPALTGELFF.

The gene calls are TRBV19 and TRBJ2-3, with D perhaps matching TRBD1 (5 bases). CDR3 length equals 14 residues. Germline V gene data show CDR1 as LNHDA and CDR2 as SQIVND (reference sequence). The V gene lost 9 bases and the J gene lost 0 bases, with 13 bases spanning the gap. The CDR3 DNA reads TGTGCCAGCACCCAAGGGGTTAGCACAGATACGCAGTATTTT. Translated, it gives CASTQGVSTDTQYF.

The chain couples TRBV5-1 to TRBJ1-1; D is unclear. This CDR3 region has 16 residues. Deletions cut 2 bases from V and 1 base from J, with 15 bases between. Germline V gene lookup returns CDR1 SGHRS and CDR2 YFSETQ. In DNA form, the CDR3 reads TGCGCCAGCAGCTTCCCTTCCGGGTCAGGGAACACTGAAGCTTTCTTT. Translation: CASSFPSGSGNTEAFF. Full variable domain (missing parts from reference TRBV5-1 and TRBJ1-1): KAGVTQTPRYLIKTRGQQVTLSCSPISGHRSVSWYQQTPGQGLQFLFEYFSETQRNKGNFPGRFSGRQFSNSRSEMNVSTLELGDSALYLCASSFPSGSGNTEAFFGQGTRLTVV.

V gene TRBV5-1 combines with J gene TRBJ2-5; D might be TRBD1 (5 bases). The CDR3 contains 15 residues. Trimming took off 0 bases at V and 2 bases at J, with 11 bases between the two ends. The germline V gene encodes CDR1 SGHRS and CDR2 YFSETQ. The DNA of the CDR3 is TGCGCCAGCAGCTTGGGAACAGGTCCACAAGAGACCCAGTACTTC. It codes for CASSLGTGPQETQYF.

A few counts support this clone. The CDR3, as DNA: TGCAGCGTTGAAGAAGGCAGCCGCGAGCAGTACGTC. This encodes CSVEEGSREQYV. The V and J genes are TRBV29-1 and TRBJ2-7; D unresolved. Trimming stripped 0 bases from V and 6 bases from J, with 9 bases between. CDR1 is SQVTM, CDR2 ANQGSEA, per germline. CDR3 length: 12 residues.

This chain uses TRBV6-5 with TRBJ1-2; D unresolved. V was shortened by 7 bases and J by 0 bases, with 12 bases between the two germline ends. The CDR3 has 14 residues. Germline-derived CDR1 and CDR2 are MNHEY and SVGAGI. The CDR3 sequence: CASTPVGPNYGYTF. The CDR3 DNA follows: TGTGCCAGCACCCCGGTAGGGCCTAACTATGGCTACACCTTC.

The rearrangement joins TRBV5-6 to TRBJ2-7; D is possibly TRBD1 or TRBD2 (5 bases each). CDR3 length equals 11 residues. The germline V gene encodes CDR1 SGHDT and CDR2 YYEEEE. V lost 1 base to trimming and J lost 7 bases, with 6 bases between them. The DNA of the CDR3 is TGTGCCAGCAGCTTGTGGGGGGAGCAGTACGTC. It yields the protein CASSLWGEQYV.

The gene calls are TRBV9 and TRBJ1-1, with TRBD1 as a possible D gene (5 bases). The V gene lost 0 bases and the J gene lost 8 bases, with 8 bases spanning the gap. The CDR3 has 12 residues. Looked up from germline, CDR1 is SGDLS and CDR2 is YYNGEE. Here the CDR3 DNA reads TGTGCCAGCAGCGTAGACGGGGGAGAAGCTTTCTTT. Its translation is CASSVDGGEAFF. Together with reference TRBV9 and TRBJ1-1, the CDR3 gives the full variable domain: DSGVTQTPKHLITATGQRVTLRCSPRSGDLSVYWYQQSLDQGLQFLIQYYNGEERAKGNILERFSAQQFPDLHSELNLSSLELGDSALYFCASSVDGGEAFFGQGTRLTVV.

This clone appeared many times. The chain links TRBV19 to TRBJ1-6; TRBD1 matches at 7 bases. CDR1 is LNHDA, CDR2 SQIVND, per germline (reference sequence). V lost 6 bases, J lost 4 bases, and 12 bases stayed unmatched. There are 17 residues in the CDR3. In nucleotides, the CDR3 is TGTGCCAGTAGGAGGGACTCCGGGACAGCTTATAATTCACCCCTCCACTTT. Its translation is CASRRDSGTAYNSPLHF. The full variable domain, with the rest looked up from reference TRBV19 and TRBJ1-6, is DGGITQSPKYLFRKEGQNVTLSCEQNLNHDAMYWYRQDPGQGLRLIYYSQIVNDFQKGDIAEGYSVSREKKESFPLTVTSAQKNPTAFYLCASRRDSGTAYNSPLHFGNGTRLTVT.

The chain links TRBV4-3 to TRBJ2-6; D gene uncertain. The germline V gene encodes CDR1 LGHNA and CDR2 YSLEER. V lost 0 bases, J lost 0 bases, and 9 bases lay in between. CDR3 length equals 17 residues. The chain's CDR3 is CASSQDATYSGANVLTF. For the CDR3, the DNA is TGCGCCAGCAGCCAAGATGCAACCTACTCTGGGGCCAACGTCCTGACTTTC.

The sample holds one count of this clone. The chain carries TRBV7-9 and TRBJ2-3, with D tentatively TRBD1 or TRBD2 (6 bases each). V lost 1 base and J 3 bases, leaving 11 bases between the germline ends. The CDR3 runs 15 residues. The germline V gene has CDR1 SEHNR and CDR2 FQNEAQ (reference sequence). The CDR3 here is CASSLGGAWTDTQYF. The CDR3 coding sequence is TGTGCCAGCAGCTTAGGGGGGGCGTGGACAGATACGCAGTATTTT.